The 10 T cell receptor beta chains below were found in one sample sequenced in a study of shared clonotypes between healthy human individuals. Sequencing used immunoSEQ multiplex PCR; TCRdb keeps in-frame clones, though not all of them. This table holds approximately 2,000,000 clones, 85% to 95% found once. Input material: naive CD4+ T cells from PBMCs. Described subset: CD45RA+ positively selected. These receptors were taken from a man aged 18 to 30 in good health. Some clones in this sample may be carry-over from other donors' samples.

V is TRBV12-2 and J is TRBJ2-7; the D call in the table, TRBD1, was not verified against the DNA. TRBV12-2 is designated a pseudogene. The CDR3 is made up of 21 amino acids. CDR3: CASRRDDGKSNSRQGYYEQYF. DNA of the CDR3: TGTGCAAGTCGCCGTGACGACGGGAAATCGAACAGTCGACAGGGATACTACGAGCAGTACTTC.

This chain's CDR3 is CASRADRVSTQNIQYF. The CDR3 DNA follows: TGCGCCAGCAGGGCGGACAGGGTCTCAACACAGAACATTCAGTACTTC. The V call is TRBV5-1, the J call TRBJ2-4; 8 nucleotides agree with TRBD1. With V trimmed by 5 bases and J by 7 bases, 14 bases remained unmatched. The CDR3 has 16 residues. The germline V gene has CDR1 SGHRS and CDR2 YFSETQ.

The CDR3 reads CAWSVSGGGSEAFF. The CDR3 nucleotides read TGTGCCTGGAGTGTATCGGGAGGGGGATCTGAAGCTTTCTTT. The genes are TRBV30 and TRBJ1-1, with D tentatively TRBD1 (6 bases). Trimming cost V 0 bases and J 6 bases, with 14 bases left between them. CDR1 GTSNPN and CDR2 SVGIG come from the germline V gene (reference sequence). The CDR3 runs to 14 residues.

V usage is TRBV2 and J usage is TRBJ1-3; weak D call: TRBD1 (5 bases). The CDR3 is 15 amino acids. The V gene's germline CDR1 is SNHLY and CDR2 FYNNEI. The germline V and J ends were trimmed by 5 bases and 0 bases, with 11 bases remaining between them. DNA for the CDR3: TGTGCCAGCAGTCGGGACGGCGTCTCTGGAAACACCATATATTTT. It specifies CASSRDGVSGNTIYF.

The chain uses TRBV7-9 and TRBJ2-7; 8 positions match TRBD2. The V gene end was trimmed by 5 bases and the J gene end by 3 bases; junction bases not matched to a gene: 9. Germline V gives CDR1 SEHNR, CDR2 FQNEAQ (reference sequence). The CDR3 loop spans 15 amino acids. The CDR3 DNA is TGTGCCAGCAGCCCCAGCGGGGGAACAAGCTACGAGCAGTACTTC. Translating it yields CASSPSGGTSYEQYF.

Written as DNA, the CDR3 is TGTGCCAGCAGCGAAACAGGCCAGGGGTCGTTTGGAAACACCATATATTTT. Encoded protein: CASSETGQGSFGNTIYF. The genes are TRBV6-1 and TRBJ1-3, with a weak D call TRBD1 (6 bases). Germline V CDR1 and CDR2: MNHNS, SASEGT. This CDR3 spans 17 amino acids. V was pared by 6 bases and J by 3 bases, with 21 bases between.

The genes are TRBV25-1 and TRBJ2-5, with 13 bases identical to TRBD2. The CDR3 extends over 16 amino acids. Germline values: CDR1 MGHDK, CDR2 SYGVNS. Germline trimming cut 6 bases from V and 2 bases from J; bases unmatched to any gene: 6. The CDR3 nucleotides are TGTGCCAGCAGCAAACCGGGACTAGCGGGACAAGAGACCCAGTACTTC. It specifies CASSKPGLAGQETQYF.

The gene calls are TRBV7-9 and TRBJ1-1; D uncertain. The CDR3 contains 13 residues. Looked up from germline, CDR1 is SEHNR and CDR2 is FQNEAQ (reference sequence). Trimming removed 5 bases at V and 4 bases at J, with 11 bases between. In DNA, the CDR3 is TGTGCCAGCAGCAATGAGGGAGCCACTGAAGCTTTCTTT. Protein product: CASSNEGATEAFF.

The rearrangement uses TRBV7-2 and TRBJ1-2, with D tentatively TRBD1 (5 bases). Trimming cost V 5 bases and J 4 bases, with 17 bases left between them. CDR3 length equals 15 residues. Germline CDR1 and CDR2: SGHTA and FQGNSA. The CDR3 sequence: CASSLRDLTPYGYTF. DNA for the CDR3: TGTGCCAGCAGCCTAAGGGACCTAACTCCCTATGGCTACACCTTC.

The gene calls are TRBV27 and TRBJ2-1; TRBD2 matches at 13 bases. V lost 7 bases to trimming and J lost 0 bases; unmatched junction nucleotides: 6. This CDR3 contains 17 residues. Germline CDR1 reads MNHEY; CDR2 reads SMNVEV (reference sequence). The CDR3 coding sequence is TGTGCCAGCAAAGGGACTAGCGGGACGAGCTCCTACAATGAGCAGTTCTTC. It specifies CASKGTSGTSSYNEQFF.